The 5 T cell receptor beta chains listed next were all sequenced from one sample in a study of T-cell memory formation after mild COVID-19 (dated by TCRdb to 2020 to 2022). Receptors were amplified or captured by 5' RACE. Instrument on record: Illumina NovaSeq 6000. TCRdb reprocessing: public reads trimmed at Q25 with fastp, clones called with MiXCR, in-frame beta chains kept. Entries that share a CDR3 protein sequence are merged under the most common genes and DNA. The sample table contains just over 200,000 distinct CDR3 sequences; only one count was recorded for roughly 10% of them. The ten largest make up around 3.3% of the sample. The sequenced sample consisted of PBMCs or a T cell subset sorted from them (not recorded which). The receptors come from a man between 18 and 29 years old who had mild COVID-19 (a few samples of this study predate the infection). The sample titles of this study are shuffled in the database, so cell type and time point are left out; the donor was told from shared clones.

This chain joins TRBV12-3 or TRBV12-4 and TRBJ1-2; D is unclear. Between the trimmed V and J ends, which lost 8 bases and 4 bases, there was a span of 8 bases. CDR3 size: 11 residues. In nucleotides, the CDR3 is TGTGCCAGCGGAGGAGGCTATGGCTACACCTTC. Its protein product is CASGGGYGYTF.

This clonotype was picked up many times. The V call is TRBV3-1, the J call TRBJ2-3; D perhaps matches TRBD1 (5 bases). The CDR3 spans 13 residues. Germline V lookup: CDR1 LGHDT, CDR2 YNNKEL (reference sequence). V lost 3 bases to trimming and J lost 1 base, with 5 bases between them. CDR3 in DNA: TGTGCCAGCAGCCAGACAGGCACAGATACGCAGTATTTT. Translating it yields CASSQTGTDTQYF.

V usage is TRBV29-1 and J usage is TRBJ1-3; D might be TRBD1 (5 bases). This CDR3 is built from 14 residues. V was cut by 7 bases and J by 2 bases, with 15 bases left in between. Germline V gives CDR1 SQVTM, CDR2 ANQGSEA. As DNA, the CDR3 is TGCAGCGCCTTTGGGGGGGTAACTGGAAACACCATATATTTT. It codes for CSAFGGVTGNTIYF.

The table lists this clonotype with many counts. V usage is TRBV7-8 and J usage is TRBJ2-3; tentatively, D is TRBD1 or TRBD2 (8 bases each). The CDR3 runs 20 residues. Trimming removed 1 base from V and 4 bases from J, with 27 bases in between. The germline V gene encodes CDR1 SGHVS and CDR2 FQNEAQ. CDR3 sequence: CASSLVRGRGGIAGSDTQYF. The CDR3 bases are TGTGCCAGCAGCTTAGTCAGGGGGCGCGGGGGGATAGCGGGATCAGATACGCAGTATTTT. The variable domain in full, with the rest retrieved from reference TRBV7-8 and TRBJ2-3, is GAGVSQSPRYKVAKRGQDVALRCDPISGHVSLFWYQQALGQGPEFLTYFQNEAQLDKSGLPSDRFFAERPEGSVSTLKIQRTQQEDSAVYLCASSLVRGRGGIAGSDTQYFGPGTRLTVL.

This clonotype was picked up many times. The rearrangement joins TRBV6-2 or TRBV6-3 to TRBJ2-2, with 7 bases that match TRBD1. V lost 8 bases, J lost 3 bases, and 3 bases stayed unmatched. Germline V CDR1 and CDR2: MNHEY, SVGEGT. The CDR3 runs to 13 residues. The CDR3 sequence is CASVGQHTGELFF. The CDR3, as DNA: TGTGCCAGCGTGGGACAGCACACCGGGGAGCTGTTTTTT.